This T cell receptor (beta chain) comes out of a study of metastatic and nonmetastatic thyroid tumors. The V end was cut by 1 base, the J end by 6 bases, with 6 bases between. The CDR3 consists of 13 residues. Looked up from germline, CDR1 is SGHDN and CDR2 is FVKESK. Thyroid surgery took place with no prior treatment in any patient. The sample holds many counts of this clone. TCRdb reassembled clones from the PCR reads with MiXCR. The table lists around 19,000 clones, roughly 16% of them singletons. The receptor comes from a female donor with papillary thyroid cancer or a benign thyroid nodule (not recorded which). Some clones in this sample may be carry-over from other donors' samples. J is TRBJ2-2 and V is TRBV14; no clear D gene. Material: blood. CDR3 DNA: TGTGCCAGCAGCCAAGTTGGGCCCGGGGAGCTGTTTTTT. This encodes CASSQVGPGELFF.